This T cell receptor (beta chain) stems from a study of OX40 agonist ivuxolimab in advanced cancers. Looking at the study overall: Three patients got partial responses; one had hepatocellular carcinoma and two had cutaneous melanoma. Study results and caveats: Part of the nonresponder group also had normalized T-cell clonal expansion that was low.

In regard to this clone: What it binds is not known.

Sequenced by immunoSEQ multiplex PCR; TCRdb stores in-frame clones only, minus some. The table includes approximately 17,000 clones, just under 85% detected once. Any history of autoimmune disease or systemic immunosuppression disqualified patients. Blood sampling was done at baseline, cycle 4 day 1, and cycle 7 day 1. The CDR3 is 14 residues long. Germline CDR1 PRHDT, CDR2 FYEKMQ (reference sequence). Unmatched junction bases numbered 5, after V lost 5 bases and J lost 3 bases. This clonotype was sampled from an adult with an advanced solid tumor such as melanoma, head and neck, liver or kidney cancer. Sequenced here: CD4+ or CD8+ T cells sorted from blood, sampled in a trial of the OX40 agonist ivuxolimab. This chain connects TRBV13 to TRBJ2-7; 9 positions agree with TRBD1. The CDR3, as DNA: TGTGCCAGCAGCGCTCCGGGACAGGGCTACGAGCAGTACTTC. This sequence encodes CASSAPGQGYEQYF.